A selection of T cell receptor beta chains follows, all from one sample in a study of blood T cells in healthy people across ages. TCRdb analysed the 5' RACE reads with MiXCR anew, one entry per CDR3 protein. The repertoire has 1.5 million to 2 million distinct CDR3 sequences, approximately 30% of them found once; the top ten carry 7.7%. Sequencing input: blood. All receptors derive from a woman between 25 and 40 years old in good health. CDR3s include the opening cysteine and the closing phenylalanine or tryptophan. A D gene is named only where the DNA matches it firmly. Rows may omit the clone size; those that give it use once, few, many or a size class.

>-|TRBV15|TRBJ2-7|few
TGTGCCACCAGCAGAGGAGGCGCCTCCTACGAGCAGTACTTC
CATSRGGASYEQYF
>-|TRBV5-1|TRBJ1-2|-
TGCGCCAGCAGCGCCCCGGGGGGATCTCCCGGCTACACCTTC
CASSAPGGSPGYTF
>TRBD2|TRBV15|TRBJ2-5|-
TGTGCCACCAGCAGAGCTCTTTTAGCGGGAGCGGGGGAGACCCAGTACTTC
CATSRALLAGAGETQYF
>-|TRBV12-3/TRBV12-4|TRBJ2-7|few
TGTGCCAGCAGTCCGGGACCGATGACCTACGAGCAGTACTTC
CASSPGPMTYEQYF
>TRBD1|TRBV7-2|TRBJ2-2|-
TGTGCCAGCAGCCCCCGCCTCGGGACAGGCGGGAACACCGGGGAGCTGTTTTTT
CASSPRLGTGGNTGELFF
>TRBD2|TRBV5-6|TRBJ2-5|few
TGTGCCAGCAGCCCATTGGGGGAGGGCCTGAGAGAGCAGTACTTC
CASSPLGEGLREQYF
>-|TRBV7-2|TRBJ1-2|-
TGTGCCAGCAGCTTAGTGCCGGGGCCACTCGAGGATGGCTACACCTTC
CASSLVPGPLEDGYTF
>-|TRBV19|TRBJ2-2|-
TGTGCCAGTAGTATTATGCGGGACCTGGGCGGGGAGCTGTTTTTT
CASSIMRDLGGELFF
>-|TRBV5-1|TRBJ2-1|-
TGCGCCAGCAGCCCCCGGGACGGCCCCTACGAGCAGTTCTTC
CASSPRDGPYEQFF
>-|TRBV7-9|TRBJ2-1|many
TGTGCCAGTCGGCGGGGATTGGGGAATGAGCAGTTCTTC
CASRRGLGNEQFF
>-|TRBV7-2|TRBJ2-6|many
TGTGCCAGCAAAGACTCTGGGGCCAACGTCCTGACTTTC
CASKDSGANVLTF
>-|TRBV20-1|TRBJ1-5|few
TGCAGTGCCCAGGAGGGGAGCAATAGCAATCAGCCCCAGCATTTT
CSAQEGSNSNQPQHF
>-|TRBV12-5|TRBJ2-7|few
TGTGCTAGTGGTCCCTGGGACGAGGCCCACGAGCAGTACTTC
CASGPWDEAHEQYF
>TRBD2|TRBV7-6|TRBJ2-3|many
TGTGCCAGCAGCCTAGCGGGGGCAGTATCAGATACGCAGTATTTT
CASSLAGAVSDTQYF
>TRBD2|TRBV12-3/TRBV12-4|TRBJ2-1|few
TGTGCCAGCATCATCTGGACTAGCGGGGACGAGCAGTTCTTC
CASIIWTSGDEQFF
>-|TRBV7-6|TRBJ2-5|many
TGTGCCAGCAGCTTAGGAGTATCAGGGGCGGGGGTAGAGACCCAGTACTTC
CASSLGVSGAGVETQYF
>TRBD1|TRBV9|TRBJ2-1|many
TGTGCCAGCAGCGCCAGACAGGGAACGGGCAATGAGCAGTTCTTC
CASSARQGTGNEQFF
>-|TRBV29-1|TRBJ1-2|few
TGCAGCGTCCGCCCTCCGGGAGGGATCTATGGCTACACCTTC
CSVRPPGGIYGYTF
>TRBD1|TRBV20-1|TRBJ2-1|many
TGCAGTGCTACCGCCGGGACAGCTGTCAATGAGCAGTTCTTC
CSATAGTAVNEQFF
>-|TRBV29-1|TRBJ1-1|few
TGCAGCGTTGGGGATCCAGGACGCACTGAAGCTTTCTTT
CSVGDPGRTEAFF
>-|TRBV6-1|TRBJ2-2|-
TGTGCCAGCAGTGATCTCGGTAGGGCGGCCACCGGGGAGCTGTTTTTT
CASSDLGRAATGELFF
>-|TRBV20-1|TRBJ1-1|-
TGCAGTCCAGGTACCTCGGCGAACACTGAAGCTTTCTTT
CSPGTSANTEAFF
>-|TRBV12-3/TRBV12-4|TRBJ2-7|many
TGTGCCAGCAGTTTGACGGGGGTCTTAGAGCAGTACTTC
CASSLTGVLEQYF
>-|TRBV6-5|TRBJ1-2|many
TGTGCCAGCAGTTACACCGGGCAGGGTGGTGGCTACACCTTC
CASSYTGQGGGYTF
>-|TRBV6-6|TRBJ1-4|many
TGTGCCAGCAGTGGGGGAGGGACGGATAATGAAAAACTGTTTTTT
CASSGGGTDNEKLFF
>-|TRBV7-9|TRBJ2-1|-
TGTGCCAGCAGCCGAGACGGCCCACAGTTCTTC
CASSRDGPQFF
>TRBD2|TRBV9|TRBJ2-3|few
TGTGCCAGCAGCGTAGGACTAGCGGGGAGGCTAGATACGCAGTATTTT
CASSVGLAGRLDTQYF
>-|TRBV5-5|TRBJ2-7|-
TGTGCCAGCAGCTTTGCCGGGGTACACTACGAGCAGTACTTC
CASSFAGVHYEQYF
>-|TRBV7-2|TRBJ1-5|-
TGTGCCAGCAGCTTTGGGGCGGACTATAGCAATCAGCCCCAGCATTTT
CASSFGADYSNQPQHF
>-|TRBV6-1|TRBJ1-4|once
TGTGCCAGCAGCGCCCCACAGGGCGCTAGGGAAAAACTGTTTTTT
CASSAPQGAREKLFF
>TRBD1|TRBV2|TRBJ2-5|-
TGTGCCAGCAGTGAAGGGGACAGGAGCCAAGAGACCCAGTACTTC
CASSEGDRSQETQYF